The sequence of this TCR beta chain was determined in a study of T cells in Graves' hyperthyroidism and ophthalmopathy. Uncontrolled infection, other autoimmune disease, pregnancy or lactation barred patients from enrollment. The source material, RNA transcripts, was used to amplify TCR beta CDR3 regions. RT-PCR in the first round (using the HTBI primer set) targeted the TCR CDR3. TCRdb reanalysed the multiplex PCR reads using MiXCR and keeps one entry per CDR3 protein. The sample shows a few hundred thousand distinct CDR3 sequences, around 45% of them seen only once. V was clipped by 3 bases and J by 6 bases, with 6 bases between them. The germline CDR1 and CDR2 sequences are ENHRY and SYGVKD. The CDR3 is made up of 12 amino acids. Ten or more counts support this clonotype.

The sequencing sample was made of peripheral blood or thyroid tissue (not recorded which). The receptor was derived from a woman between 18 and 30 years old with Graves' hyperthyroidism. The gene calls are TRBV10-3 and TRBJ1-5; D is unresolved. The CDR3 DNA sequence: TGTGCCATCAGTGAACGTTTTCAGCCCCAGCATTTT. Residues: CAISERFQPQHF.